These T cell receptor beta chains were read from a single sample in a study of cytomegalovirus exposure and HLA in healthy donors. The protocol was immunoSEQ multiplex PCR, while the TCRdb copy is restricted to in-frame clones and leaves out a portion. The table has tens of thousands of clones, just under 80% seen once; the top ten hold about 3%. The specimen sequenced was PBMCs. All receptors come from a woman in her forties in good health and CMV-seronegative. CDR3s include the opening cysteine and the closing phenylalanine or tryptophan. Fields, in order: J gene, V gene, clone size, D gene, CDR3 length, CDR3 DNA, CDR3 protein. D genes are given only for firm matches. Not all rows give a size; the values are once, few, many and, for expanded clones, a class.

j_gene: TRBJ1-1; v_gene: TRBV19; abundance: -; d_gene: TRBD1; len: 15; CDR3nt: TGTGCCAGTAGTATTCACACGACAGGGTCCGCTGGAGCTTTCTTT; CDR3aa: CASSIHTTGSAGAFF
j_gene: TRBJ2-1; v_gene: TRBV18; abundance: -; d_gene: TRBD1; len: 15; CDR3nt: TGTGCCAGCTCACCAGATCCTGGACAGGGCAATGAGCAGTTCTTC; CDR3aa: CASSPDPGQGNEQFF
j_gene: TRBJ2-7; v_gene: TRBV5-6; abundance: few; d_gene: -; len: 11; CDR3nt: TGTGCCAGCAGCCGCAGCTACGAGCAGTACTTC; CDR3aa: CASSRSYEQYF
j_gene: TRBJ2-1; v_gene: TRBV28; abundance: -; d_gene: -; len: 13; CDR3nt: TGTGCCAGCAGTTTATCAGGGATCGATGAGCAGTTCTTC; CDR3aa: CASSLSGIDEQFF
j_gene: TRBJ2-3; v_gene: TRBV28; abundance: -; d_gene: TRBD2; len: 12; CDR3nt: TGTGCCAGCAGTTTAATAGCGGGAGGTCTGTATTTT; CDR3aa: CASSLIAGGLYF
j_gene: TRBJ1-2; v_gene: TRBV28; abundance: -; d_gene: TRBD1; len: 12; CDR3nt: TGTGCCAGCCAAACAGGGGGCTATGGCTACACCTTC; CDR3aa: CASQTGGYGYTF
j_gene: TRBJ2-2; v_gene: TRBV11-2; abundance: once; d_gene: TRBD1; len: 14; CDR3nt: TGTGCCAGCAGCCCACAGGGGTACACCGGGGAGCTGTTTTTT; CDR3aa: CASSPQGYTGELFF
j_gene: TRBJ1-4; v_gene: TRBV28; abundance: -; d_gene: TRBD1; len: 14; CDR3nt: TGTGCCAGCAGTTCGGGACAGGCTAATGAAAAACTGTTTTTT; CDR3aa: CASSSGQANEKLFF
j_gene: TRBJ1-5; v_gene: TRBV5-1; abundance: -; d_gene: TRBD1; len: 14; CDR3nt: TGCGCCAGCAGCTTAACAGGGGGGAATCAGCCCCAGCATTTT; CDR3aa: CASSLTGGNQPQHF
j_gene: TRBJ1-1; v_gene: TRBV12-5; abundance: -; d_gene: -; len: 14; CDR3nt: TGTGCTAGTGGTTTGGATGCAGGGTTGGCTGAAGCTTTCTTT; CDR3aa: CASGLDAGLAEAFF
j_gene: TRBJ2-3; v_gene: TRBV5-1; abundance: -; d_gene: -; len: 14; CDR3nt: TGCGCCAGCAGCCGGGCGGGGAGGACAGATACGCAGTATTTT; CDR3aa: CASSRAGRTDTQYF
j_gene: TRBJ2-7; v_gene: TRBV4-2; abundance: -; d_gene: TRBD1; len: 16; CDR3nt: TGTGCCAGCAGCCCGTCGGGGGGGACAGGGGGCCACGAGCAGTACTTC; CDR3aa: CASSPSGGTGGHEQYF
j_gene: TRBJ2-4; v_gene: TRBV5-1; abundance: -; d_gene: -; len: 16; CDR3nt: TGCGCCAGCAGTCGGGGAAGATCTGAAGCCAAAAACATTCAGTACTTC; CDR3aa: CASSRGRSEAKNIQYF
j_gene: TRBJ2-7; v_gene: TRBV13; abundance: few; d_gene: -; len: 15; CDR3nt: TGTGCCAGCAGCTTAGGGCGAGCGGGTGTCTACGAGCAGTACTTC; CDR3aa: CASSLGRAGVYEQYF
j_gene: TRBJ2-5; v_gene: TRBV30; abundance: -; d_gene: TRBD2; len: 16; CDR3nt: TGTGCCTGGAGTGTCCGGCTAGCGGGAGGAAGAGAGACCCAGTACTTC; CDR3aa: CAWSVRLAGGRETQYF
j_gene: TRBJ1-1; v_gene: TRBV29-1; abundance: -; d_gene: -; len: 13; CDR3nt: TGCAGCGTTTACGGGACACTGAACACTGAAGCTTTCTTT; CDR3aa: CSVYGTLNTEAFF
j_gene: TRBJ2-7; v_gene: TRBV5-1; abundance: -; d_gene: TRBD2; len: 13; CDR3nt: TGCGCCAGCAGCGGGGGGGGACCTGCAGAGCAGTACTTC; CDR3aa: CASSGGGPAEQYF
j_gene: TRBJ1-1; v_gene: TRBV10-3; abundance: -; d_gene: -; len: 13; CDR3nt: TGTGCCATCAAGGTGGGAGGAGTCACTGAAGCTTTCTTT; CDR3aa: CAIKVGGVTEAFF
j_gene: TRBJ2-1; v_gene: TRBV19; abundance: -; d_gene: TRBD2; len: 13; CDR3nt: TGTGCCAGTAGTGCCGGGGGGTACAATGAGCAGTTCTTC; CDR3aa: CASSAGGYNEQFF
j_gene: TRBJ1-1; v_gene: TRBV6-4; abundance: -; d_gene: TRBD1; len: 14; CDR3nt: TGTGCCAGCAGTCAGGGGGCTTGGAACACTGAAGCTTTCTTT; CDR3aa: CASSQGAWNTEAFF
j_gene: TRBJ2-2; v_gene: TRBV14; abundance: -; d_gene: -; len: 13; CDR3nt: TGTGCCAGCAGCCAAATAGACACCGGGGAGCTGTTTTTT; CDR3aa: CASSQIDTGELFF
j_gene: TRBJ2-1; v_gene: TRBV6-1; abundance: -; d_gene: TRBD1; len: 13; CDR3nt: TGTGCCAGCAGTGGGACAGGGGTGCCTGAGCAGTTCTTC; CDR3aa: CASSGTGVPEQFF
j_gene: TRBJ2-2; v_gene: TRBV7-2; abundance: -; d_gene: -; len: 16; CDR3nt: TGTGCCAGCAGCTTAGCCCAGCTCACGGGCACCGGGGAGCTGTTTTTT; CDR3aa: CASSLAQLTGTGELFF
j_gene: TRBJ2-7; v_gene: TRBV13; abundance: -; d_gene: TRBD2; len: 15; CDR3nt: TGTGCCAGCAGCTTAGAAACTAGCGGGATCCACGAGCAGTACTTC; CDR3aa: CASSLETSGIHEQYF
j_gene: TRBJ2-5; v_gene: TRBV27; abundance: -; d_gene: -; len: 14; CDR3nt: TGTGCCAGTAGCAGATACAGGGAAGCGAAGACCCAGTACTTC; CDR3aa: CASSRYREAKTQYF
j_gene: TRBJ2-7; v_gene: TRBV11-1; abundance: -; d_gene: -; len: 14; CDR3nt: TGTGCCAGCAGCCCACGCGGACAGTCCTACGAGCAGTACTTC; CDR3aa: CASSPRGQSYEQYF
j_gene: TRBJ2-1; v_gene: TRBV2; abundance: -; d_gene: -; len: 11; CDR3nt: TGTGCCAGCACGCTAGCACATGAGCAGTTCTTC; CDR3aa: CASTLAHEQFF
j_gene: TRBJ1-2; v_gene: TRBV5-1; abundance: -; d_gene: TRBD1; len: 14; CDR3nt: TGCGCCAGCAGCTTGGGGGACAGGGGGCGAGGCTACACCTTC; CDR3aa: CASSLGDRGRGYTF
j_gene: TRBJ2-7; v_gene: TRBV19; abundance: -; d_gene: -; len: 15; CDR3nt: TGTGCCAGTAGACCTGGACAGCCCTCAACCTACGAGCAGTACTTC; CDR3aa: CASRPGQPSTYEQYF
j_gene: TRBJ2-1; v_gene: TRBV4-3; abundance: -; d_gene: TRBD1; len: 21; CDR3nt: TGCGCCAGCAGCCAAGCAAGTACCGGGACAGGGTTAATTTTCTCCTACAATGAGCAGTTCTTC; CDR3aa: CASSQASTGTGLIFSYNEQFF
j_gene: TRBJ2-3; v_gene: TRBV9; abundance: -; d_gene: -; len: 14; CDR3nt: TGTGCCAGCAGCGGGAGGGGGCGGGTGGATACGCAGTATTTT; CDR3aa: CASSGRGRVDTQYF
j_gene: TRBJ2-3; v_gene: TRBV28; abundance: -; d_gene: -; len: 16; CDR3nt: TGTGCCAGCAGTTCCCCCCAGGGTGGTTTCACAGATACGCAGTATTTT; CDR3aa: CASSSPQGGFTDTQYF
j_gene: TRBJ1-1; v_gene: TRBV27; abundance: -; d_gene: -; len: 12; CDR3nt: TGTGCCAGCAGCCGAGGGGGTGCGGAAGCTTTCTTT; CDR3aa: CASSRGGAEAFF
j_gene: TRBJ2-5; v_gene: TRBV7-2; abundance: -; d_gene: TRBD1; len: 15; CDR3nt: TGTGCCAGCAGCTCCGGACAGGGGGCAGGGGAGACCCAGTACTTC; CDR3aa: CASSSGQGAGETQYF
j_gene: TRBJ1-1; v_gene: TRBV19; abundance: -; d_gene: TRBD1; len: 17; CDR3nt: TGTGCCAGTAGTATAGAGGCAGGGGGGATCGGGTTCACTGAAGCTTTCTTT; CDR3aa: CASSIEAGGIGFTEAFF
j_gene: TRBJ1-1; v_gene: TRBV5-4; abundance: -; d_gene: -; len: 12; CDR3nt: TGTGCCAGCAGCTCCAAGAACACTGAAGCTTTCTTT; CDR3aa: CASSSKNTEAFF
j_gene: TRBJ1-2; v_gene: TRBV2; abundance: -; d_gene: -; len: 15; CDR3nt: TGTGCCAGCAGGGGCCACTTTGGCACGGGATATGGCTACACCTTC; CDR3aa: CASRGHFGTGYGYTF
j_gene: TRBJ2-7; v_gene: TRBV5-1; abundance: -; d_gene: -; len: 14; CDR3nt: TGCGCCAGCAGCCTGCCGGGAGCGTACTACGAGCAGTACTTC; CDR3aa: CASSLPGAYYEQYF
j_gene: TRBJ1-4; v_gene: TRBV9; abundance: -; d_gene: TRBD1; len: 15; CDR3nt: TGTGCCAGCAGCGTTTCGGGACAGGGGAATGAAAAACTGTTTTTT; CDR3aa: CASSVSGQGNEKLFF
j_gene: TRBJ2-2; v_gene: TRBV5-6; abundance: -; d_gene: -; len: 14; CDR3nt: TGTGCCAGCAGCCGGGGATCCTACACCGGGGAGCTGTTTTTT; CDR3aa: CASSRGSYTGELFF
j_gene: TRBJ2-5; v_gene: TRBV29-1; abundance: -; d_gene: TRBD2; len: 16; CDR3nt: TGCAGCGTTGTTGGACTAGCGGGGGCCCCGGTAGAGACCCAGTACTTC; CDR3aa: CSVVGLAGAPVETQYF
j_gene: TRBJ1-2; v_gene: TRBV7-8; abundance: -; d_gene: -; len: 16; CDR3nt: TGTGCCAGCAGCTTCCCACCGGGATCCAGGCCCTATGGCTACACCTTC; CDR3aa: CASSFPPGSRPYGYTF
j_gene: TRBJ1-2; v_gene: TRBV29-1; abundance: -; d_gene: TRBD1; len: 14; CDR3nt: TGCAGCGTGGGGACAGGGATTACTAACTATGGCTACACCTTC; CDR3aa: CSVGTGITNYGYTF
j_gene: TRBJ1-5; v_gene: TRBV19; abundance: -; d_gene: -; len: 18; CDR3nt: TGTGCCAGTAGTATAGATCAGGGAGGACGTTATAGCAATCAGCCCCAGCATTTT; CDR3aa: CASSIDQGGRYSNQPQHF
j_gene: TRBJ2-3; v_gene: TRBV6-5; abundance: once; d_gene: -; len: 13; CDR3nt: TGTGCCTCCCGAGGGGGGGCTACAGATACGCAGTATTTT; CDR3aa: CASRGGATDTQYF
j_gene: TRBJ1-5; v_gene: TRBV6-6; abundance: -; d_gene: -; len: 15; CDR3nt: TGTGCCAGCTCTAATAACCTCGGAGGCAATCAGCCCCAGCATTTT; CDR3aa: CASSNNLGGNQPQHF
j_gene: TRBJ1-4; v_gene: TRBV21-1; abundance: -; d_gene: -; len: 16; CDR3nt: TGTGCCAGCAGCCCCCGTTGCCCCGGGACTAATGAAAAACTGTTTTTT; CDR3aa: CASSPRCPGTNEKLFF
j_gene: TRBJ1-1; v_gene: TRBV7-6; abundance: -; d_gene: -; len: 17; CDR3nt: TGTGCCAGCAGCTTGGTTATAGGGGGGGCGTCGTCGGGTGAAGCTTTCTTT; CDR3aa: CASSLVIGGASSGEAFF
j_gene: TRBJ1-2; v_gene: TRBV6-5; abundance: -; d_gene: -; len: 15; CDR3nt: TGTGCCAGCAGTTACGGGGGCCGGAAGGAAGATGGCTACACCTTC; CDR3aa: CASSYGGRKEDGYTF
j_gene: TRBJ1-1; v_gene: TRBV29-1; abundance: -; d_gene: -; len: 14; CDR3nt: TGCAGCGTTTATCTCTTGGCGAGGGTTCGAGAAGCTTTCTTT; CDR3aa: CSVYLLARVREAFF
j_gene: TRBJ1-5; v_gene: TRBV28; abundance: -; d_gene: -; len: 13; CDR3nt: TGTGCCGCCAGAGGGCCCGAAGGACAGCCCCAGCATTTT; CDR3aa: CAARGPEGQPQHF
j_gene: TRBJ2-1; v_gene: TRBV12-1; abundance: few; d_gene: -; len: 14; CDR3nt: TGTGCCAGCAGCTTTAGTGGTCAGGTGAATGAGCAGTTCTTC; CDR3aa: CASSFSGQVNEQFF
j_gene: TRBJ2-2; v_gene: TRBV5-1; abundance: -; d_gene: -; len: 15; CDR3nt: TGCGCCAGCAGCCCACTAGCATCAGTAGCCGGGGAGCTGTTTTTT; CDR3aa: CASSPLASVAGELFF
j_gene: TRBJ2-7; v_gene: TRBV27; abundance: -; d_gene: -; len: 11; CDR3nt: TGTGCCACCTCCCGGGGGGCCGAGCAGTACTTC; CDR3aa: CATSRGAEQYF
j_gene: TRBJ2-7; v_gene: TRBV5-4; abundance: -; d_gene: TRBD2; len: 17; CDR3nt: TGTGCCAGCAGCAAGGACGTAGGGACTAGCGGACGCTACGAGCAGTACTTC; CDR3aa: CASSKDVGTSGRYEQYF
j_gene: TRBJ2-3; v_gene: TRBV2; abundance: few; d_gene: TRBD2; len: 13; CDR3nt: TGTGCCAGCAGATCAGCGGGAGAAGATACGCAGTATTTT; CDR3aa: CASRSAGEDTQYF
j_gene: TRBJ2-3; v_gene: TRBV5-1; abundance: few; d_gene: -; len: 15; CDR3nt: TGCGCCAGCAGCTTGGCCGGGGGGCGGACAGATACGCAGTATTTT; CDR3aa: CASSLAGGRTDTQYF
j_gene: TRBJ2-6; v_gene: TRBV30; abundance: -; d_gene: TRBD1; len: 20; CDR3nt: TGTGCCTGGAGGAGGGGGTTGAGACAGGGGGCGCACGCTGGGGCCAACGTCCTGACTTTC; CDR3aa: CAWRRGLRQGAHAGANVLTF
j_gene: TRBJ1-2; v_gene: TRBV4-1; abundance: -; d_gene: -; len: 14; CDR3nt: TGCGCCAGCAGCCAATTGAACCGGGATTATGGCTACACCTTC; CDR3aa: CASSQLNRDYGYTF